A single sample gave rise to the 29 T cell receptor beta chains below, sequenced in a study of post-analysis software for immune sequencing data (dated by TCRdb to between 2014 and 2017). What the research found in general, with its limitations: Roughly 5 TRBV segments, including TRBV5-6, TRBV5-1 and TRBV20-1, were significantly more frequent in patients than controls.

These receptors' targets are unknown. The method was PCR. The sample was run on an Illumina HiSeq 2500. To reduce PCR and sequencing biases, unique molecular identifiers were incorporated into the TCR beta cDNA libraries. TCRdb handled the public reads itself, with Q25 trimming in fastp and clone calling in MiXCR, and kept productive beta chains. One record per CDR3 amino acid sequence lists the most common genes and DNA. This sample lists hundreds of thousands of distinct CDR3 sequences; roughly 29% were detected once. In total, the top ten clones hold roughly 0.53% of the sample. Sequencing was performed on blood. These receptor sequences come from a girl between 5 and 17 years old with multiple sclerosis.

This clonotype came up a few times. This sequence joins TRBV6-6 and TRBJ2-1; D is uncertain. The V gene lost 6 bases and the J gene lost 9 bases, with 15 bases spanning the gap. The CDR3 sequence is 13 residues long. CDR1 MNHNY and CDR2 SVGAGI come from the germline V gene (reference sequence). The CDR3 is CASSGIPLGEQFF. CDR3 nucleotides: TGTGCCAGCAGCGGTATCCCCCTAGGTGAGCAGTTCTTC.

This chain links TRBV18 with TRBJ2-3; TRBD1 is a possible D gene (8 bases). V lost 4 bases, J lost 5 bases, and 16 bases lay in between. CDR1 and CDR2 (germline): KGHSH, LQKENI. This CDR3 spans 15 amino acids. In DNA, the CDR3 is TGTGCCAGCTCACGGACAGGGAGGGGTGAAGATACGCAGTATTTT. Translating gives CASSRTGRGEDTQYF.

This chain uses TRBV10-1 with TRBJ2-1; 10 bases fit TRBD1. The V and J ends lost 3 bases and 5 bases, in that order; junction bases with no gene match: 7. Germline V lookup: CDR1 WNHNN, CDR2 SYGVQD (reference sequence). The CDR3 sequence is 16 residues long. The CDR3 loop reads CASSDWTGQGNNEQFF. The CDR3 DNA reads as TGCGCCAGCAGTGATTGGACGGGACAGGGGAACAATGAGCAGTTCTTC.

The chain links TRBV20-1 to TRBJ2-1; D possibly matches TRBD1 or TRBD2 (5 bases each). The V gene's germline CDR1 is DFQATT and CDR2 SNEGSKA (reference sequence). Trimming shortened V by 1 base and J by 8 bases, and 15 bases separated the two germline ends. The CDR3 spans 14 residues. CDR3 sequence: CSARVWEWGHEQFF. The DNA of the CDR3 is TGCAGTGCTAGAGTTTGGGAGTGGGGCCATGAGCAGTTCTTC.

This clonotype appeared many times. This chain joins TRBV7-2 and TRBJ2-5; D remains ambiguous. Germline V gene sequence: CDR1 SGHTA, CDR2 FQGNSA. The ends were cut back, 4 bases at V and 5 bases at J, with 11 bases in the middle. The CDR3 extends over 13 amino acids. CDR3 in DNA: TGTGCCAGCAGCTGGGCACCGGGCGAGACCCAGTACTTC. Protein product: CASSWAPGETQYF.

The chain links TRBV5-1 to TRBJ1-2, with TRBD1 as a possible D gene (6 bases). The germline V gene has CDR1 SGHRS and CDR2 YFSETQ. Deletions cut 0 bases from V and 6 bases from J, with 12 bases between. This CDR3 comprises 14 residues. The CDR3 DNA reads TGCGCCAGCAGCTTGGACAGGGATTCGAATGGCTACACCTTC. Its translation: CASSLDRDSNGYTF.

J is TRBJ1-2 and V is TRBV27, with 8 positions matching TRBD1. The CDR3 spans 13 residues. The germline V gene encodes CDR1 MNHEY and CDR2 SMNVEV (reference sequence). The J segment lost 7 bases and the V segment lost 6 bases, leaving 7 bases of the junction unmatched. The CDR3 DNA follows: TGTGCCAGCAGGATTCCAGGGGGCGGTGGCTACACCTTC. Protein product: CASRIPGGGGYTF.

This chain links TRBV19 with TRBJ2-3; 8 bases agree with TRBD1. The CDR3 consists of 17 residues. Unmatched junction bases numbered 13, after V lost 4 bases and J lost 4 bases. Germline lookup yields CDR1 LNHDA and CDR2 SQIVND (reference sequence). As DNA, the CDR3 is TGTGCCAGTAGTAATTTATTGGACAGGGCATCGTCAGATACGCAGTATTTT. As protein: CASSNLLDRASSDTQYF.

The chain employs TRBV20-1 and TRBJ2-5, with unresolved D. V was trimmed by 5 bases and J by 5 bases, leaving 12 bases between them. The CDR3 has 12 residues. Germline CDR1 is DFQATT and CDR2 is SNEGSKA (reference sequence). The chain's CDR3 is CSAAVNSETQYF. CDR3 coding DNA: TGCAGTGCTGCCGTTAATTCCGAGACCCAGTACTTC.

The sample holds many counts of this clonotype. The chain recombines TRBV20-1 with TRBJ2-5, with 10 bases lining up with TRBD1. Losses at the gene ends were 0 bases for V and 5 bases for J; bases not matched to a gene: 9. Per the germline V gene, CDR1 is DFQATT and CDR2 is SNEGSKA (reference sequence). The CDR3 is 16 amino acids. CDR3 in DNA: TGCAGTGCTAGAGAGTGGGACAGGGGATTGAGCGAGACCCAGTACTTC. It codes for CSAREWDRGLSETQYF.

This clonotype was seen more than once but under ten times. The chain joins TRBV20-1 to TRBJ1-1; 8 bases are shared with TRBD1. CDR3 length: 15 amino acids. Unmatched junction bases numbered 9, after V lost 1 base and J lost 5 bases. CDR1 is DFQATT, CDR2 SNEGSKA, per germline (reference sequence). Here the CDR3 reads CSARGVVRGPTEAFF. In nucleotides, the CDR3 is TGCAGTGCTAGAGGTGTAGTCAGGGGGCCTACTGAAGCTTTCTTT.

V is TRBV29-1 and J is TRBJ2-2; D is ambiguous. The CDR3 runs 13 residues. CDR1 and CDR2 from the germline V gene are SQVTM and ANQGSEA. Trimming shortened V by 7 bases and J by 3 bases, and 12 bases separated the two germline ends. CDR3 nucleotides: TGCAGCGGGTGCCAAAGAGACACCGGGGAGCTGTTTTTT. Protein product: CSGCQRDTGELFF.

This clonotype was found a few times. The chain recombines TRBV9 with TRBJ2-6; D is uncertain. Germline assignment: CDR1 SGDLS and CDR2 YYNGEE. Trimming removed 0 bases from V and 0 bases from J, with 10 bases in between. The CDR3 sequence is 17 residues long. The CDR3 reads CASSVDGGYSGANVLTF. DNA of the CDR3: TGTGCCAGCAGCGTAGATGGCGGATACTCTGGGGCCAACGTCCTGACTTTC. The whole variable domain, filled in from reference TRBV9 and TRBJ2-6, reads DSGVTQTPKHLITATGQRVTLRCSPRSGDLSVYWYQQSLDQGLQFLIQYYNGEERAKGNILERFSAQQFPDLHSELNLSSLELGDSALYFCASSVDGGYSGANVLTFGAGSRLTVL.

J is TRBJ2-1 and V is TRBV20-1, with TRBD2 identical over 8 bases. With V trimmed by 2 bases and J by 3 bases, 12 bases remained unmatched. The CDR3 loop spans 17 amino acids. CDR1 is DFQATT and CDR2 is SNEGSKA in the germline V gene (reference sequence). The CDR3: CSARTPGTSLLYNEQFF. The DNA for the CDR3 is TGCAGTGCTAGAACCCCAGGGACTAGTCTCCTCTACAATGAGCAGTTCTTC.

This clonotype was observed a handful of times. The chain's CDR3 is CASSLQNTEAFF. DNA of the CDR3: TGTGCCAGCAGCCTCCAGAACACTGAAGCTTTCTTT. V usage is TRBV7-9 and J usage is TRBJ1-1; D not certain. Germline V CDR1 and CDR2: SEHNR, FQNEAQ (reference sequence). Trimming stripped 5 bases from V and 1 base from J, with 5 bases between. The CDR3 has 12 amino acids.

This clonotype showed up many times. The chain couples TRBV28 to TRBJ2-7, with D unresolved. V dropped 6 bases and J dropped 4 bases, with 7 bases sitting between them. CDR3 length equals 11 residues. CDR1 and CDR2 (germline): MDHEN, SYDVKM. The CDR3 coding sequence is TGTGCCAGCAGCCTTAATTACGAGCAGTACTTC. This gives the protein CASSLNYEQYF.

CDR3 protein: CATSEGQGFSYEQYF. CDR3 DNA: TGTGCCACCAGTGAGGGACAGGGCTTCTCCTACGAGCAGTACTTC. The rearrangement joins TRBV24-1 to TRBJ2-7; TRBD1 matches at 9 bases. Germline CDR1 KGHDR, CDR2 SFDVKD. V shed 4 bases, J shed 0 bases, and the junction held 3 bases outside the gene matches. The CDR3 totals 15 residues.

This chain connects TRBV7-2 to TRBJ2-3; maybe TRBD2 (5 bases). Germline CDR1 and CDR2: SGHTA and FQGNSA. The V gene lost 5 bases and the J gene lost 6 bases, with 15 bases spanning the gap. CDR3 length: 14 amino acids. In DNA, the CDR3 is TGTGCCAGCAGCCGGGCTAGCCTTGGGGATACGCAGTATTTT. Translated, it gives CASSRASLGDTQYF.

The chain recombines TRBV18 with TRBJ2-1; TRBD2 matches 7 bases. From germline, CDR1 is KGHSH and CDR2 LQKENI. V shed 3 bases and J 8 bases; nucleotides not matched to a gene: 10. This CDR3 is built from 15 residues. For the CDR3, the DNA is TGTGCCAGCTCACCCAGGCCGGCCCGGGGGGATGAGCAGTTCTTC. Amino acids: CASSPRPARGDEQFF.

As regards this clonotype: This could be a read error, since a much larger clone is one nucleotide away. In DNA form, the CDR3 reads TGCAGTGCTAGTTCCAGGGCTAACTATGGCTACACCTTC. Translating it yields CSASSRANYGYTF. This sequence joins TRBV20-1 and TRBJ1-2; possibly TRBD1 for D (5 bases). Germline V gene data show CDR1 as DFQATT and CDR2 as SNEGSKA (reference sequence). There are 13 residues in the CDR3. Trimming took off 3 bases at V and 0 bases at J, with 8 bases between the two ends.

CDR3: CASSDRLAGVPDTQYF. As DNA, the CDR3 is TGCGCCAGCAGTGATCGACTAGCGGGAGTGCCAGATACGCAGTATTTT. This chain links TRBV10-1 with TRBJ2-3; the match to TRBD2 covers 12 bases. Germline CDR1 is WNHNN and CDR2 is SYGVQD (reference sequence). There are 16 residues in the CDR3. After removal of 3 bases from V and 4 bases from J, the junction contained 5 bases not matched to a gene.

This clonotype was recorded at least ten times. This sequence joins TRBV5-6 and TRBJ2-1; D could derive from TRBD1 or TRBD2 (5 bases each). V was trimmed by 0 bases and J by 10 bases, leaving 20 bases between them. Germline V gene data show CDR1 as SGHDT and CDR2 as YYEEEE. The CDR3 length is 16 residues. CDR3 region: CASSLGGDPPLREQFF. The CDR3 DNA is TGTGCCAGCAGCTTGGGTGGGGACCCCCCTCTACGGGAGCAGTTCTTC.

The CDR3 protein is CASSSPHGRGDNEQFF. Here the CDR3 DNA reads TGTGCCAGCAGCTCGCCCCACGGTCGGGGGGACAATGAGCAGTTCTTC. The V and J genes are TRBV7-3 and TRBJ2-1, with 7 bases aligning to TRBD2. The CDR3 extends over 16 amino acids. V lost 4 bases, J lost 5 bases, and 11 bases stayed unmatched. Germline assignment: CDR1 SGHTA and CDR2 FQGTGA.

The table lists this clonotype with a few counts. V gene TRBV7-2 combines with J gene TRBJ2-7, with a tentative D call TRBD1 (6 bases). The CDR3 consists of 16 residues. Trimming pared 5 bases from V and 3 bases from J, leaving 20 bases between. The V gene's germline CDR1 is SGHTA and CDR2 FQGNSA. CDR3 loop: CASSPRQARPHYEQYF. CDR3 bases: TGTGCCAGCAGCCCTAGACAGGCGAGGCCGCACTACGAGCAGTACTTC.

The chain is built from TRBV12-3 or TRBV12-4 and TRBJ2-1; 9 bases agree with TRBD1. This CDR3 spans 14 amino acids. The V segment lost 7 bases and the J segment 10 bases; nucleotides outside the gene matches: 11. CDR3 amino acids: CASNKPGQGYEQFF. The CDR3, as DNA: TGTGCCAGCAATAAACCGGGACAGGGCTACGAGCAGTTCTTC.

The CDR3: CASSRTSGGINTGELFF. The CDR3 DNA sequence: TGTGCCAGCAGCCGGACTAGCGGGGGGATTAACACCGGGGAGCTGTTTTTT. The chain couples TRBV7-2 to TRBJ2-2; 14 bases fit TRBD2. CDR1 is SGHTA and CDR2 is FQGNSA in the germline V gene. The CDR3 length is 17 residues. V lost 5 bases and J lost 2; bases outside the gene matches: 4.

The V call is TRBV5-6, the J call TRBJ2-3; either TRBD1 or TRBD2 may supply D (6 bases each). The CDR3 length is 12 residues. V was pared by 0 bases and J by 10 bases, with 9 bases between. Germline CDR1 is SGHDT and CDR2 is YYEEEE. CDR3 region: CASSLVGGSQYF. Written as DNA, the CDR3 is TGTGCCAGCAGCTTGGTGGGGGGCTCGCAGTATTTT. The complete variable domain, with remaining parts taken from reference TRBV5-6 and TRBJ2-3, reads DAGVTQSPTHLIKTRGQQVTLRCSPKSGHDTVSWYQQALGQGPQFIFQYYEEEERQRGNFPDRFSGHQFPNYSSELNVNALLLGDSALYLCASSLVGGSQYFGPGTRLTVL.

CDR3 sequence reads: CASSYEGMTLHF. The CDR3 DNA reads as TGTGCCAGCAGTTACGAGGGGATGACCCTCCACTTT. This sequence joins TRBV6-6 and TRBJ1-6; D is possibly TRBD1 (5 bases). CDR1 and CDR2 from the germline V gene are MNHNY and SVGAGI (reference sequence). The CDR3 contains 12 residues. The germline V and J ends were trimmed by 2 bases and 14 bases, with 10 bases remaining between them.

Points on this clonotype: This clone may be a read error of a much larger clone one base away. The gene calls are TRBV7-2 and TRBJ2-7; 9 nucleotides line up with TRBD1. V shed 5 bases, J shed 6 bases, and the junction held 8 bases outside the gene matches. Germline V gene sequence: CDR1 SGHTA, CDR2 FQGNSA. This CDR3 is built from 14 residues. The CDR3 region is CASSVGQGGCEQYF. The CDR3 DNA sequence: TGTGCCAGCAGCGTGGGACAGGGAGGGTGCGAGCAGTACTTC.